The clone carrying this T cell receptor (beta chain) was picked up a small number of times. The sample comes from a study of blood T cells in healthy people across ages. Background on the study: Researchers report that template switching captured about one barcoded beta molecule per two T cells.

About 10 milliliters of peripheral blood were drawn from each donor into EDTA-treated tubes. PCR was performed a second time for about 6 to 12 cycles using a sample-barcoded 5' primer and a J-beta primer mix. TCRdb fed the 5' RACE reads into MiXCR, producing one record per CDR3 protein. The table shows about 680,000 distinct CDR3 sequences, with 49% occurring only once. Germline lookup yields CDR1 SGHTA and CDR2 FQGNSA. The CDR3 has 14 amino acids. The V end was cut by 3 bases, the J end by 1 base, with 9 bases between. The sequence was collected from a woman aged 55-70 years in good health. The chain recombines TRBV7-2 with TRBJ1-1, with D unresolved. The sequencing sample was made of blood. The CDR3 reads CASSFDGQNTEAFF. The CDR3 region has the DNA TGTGCCAGCAGCTTCGACGGGCAGAACACTGAAGCTTTCTTT.